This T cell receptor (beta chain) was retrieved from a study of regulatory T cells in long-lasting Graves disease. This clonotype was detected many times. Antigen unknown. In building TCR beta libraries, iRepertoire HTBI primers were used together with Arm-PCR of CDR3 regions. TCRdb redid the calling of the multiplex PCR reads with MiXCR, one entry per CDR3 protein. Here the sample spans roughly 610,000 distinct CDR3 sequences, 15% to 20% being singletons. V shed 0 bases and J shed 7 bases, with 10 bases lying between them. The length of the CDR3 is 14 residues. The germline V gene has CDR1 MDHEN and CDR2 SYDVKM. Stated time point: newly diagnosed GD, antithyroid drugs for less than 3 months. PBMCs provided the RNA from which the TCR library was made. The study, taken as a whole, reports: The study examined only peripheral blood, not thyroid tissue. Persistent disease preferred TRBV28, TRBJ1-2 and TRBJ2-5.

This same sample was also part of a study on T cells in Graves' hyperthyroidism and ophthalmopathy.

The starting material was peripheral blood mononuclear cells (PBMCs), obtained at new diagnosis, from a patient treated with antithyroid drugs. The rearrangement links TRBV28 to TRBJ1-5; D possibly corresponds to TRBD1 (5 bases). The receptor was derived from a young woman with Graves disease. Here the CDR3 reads CASSLWRDGQPQHF. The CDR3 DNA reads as TGTGCCAGCAGTTTATGGAGGGACGGACAGCCCCAGCATTTT.